The source of this T cell receptor (beta chain) is a study of blood T cell repertoires in COVID-19. In the study overall: PBMCs, B-cell-depleted T cells, or T cells were the source of the cDNA or gDNA that made up the material.

The CDR3 has 14 residues. V lost 6 bases to trimming and J lost 1 base; unmatched junction nucleotides: 3. Germline lookup yields CDR1 MNHEY and CDR2 SVGAGI. Here immunoSEQ multiplex PCR was the method, and the copy in TCRdb shows in-frame clones only, minus some. Of fewer than 300,000 clones in the sample, approximately 84% were seen once. The TCR was taken from a human donor with COVID-19, enrolled during active disease. The donor label of this sample is uncertain. The V and J genes are TRBV6-5 and TRBJ1-5; TRBD1 agrees at 7 bases. Sequencing used peripheral blood. CDR3 sequence (DNA): TGTGCCAGCAGCTGGGACAGAAGCAATCAGCCCCAGCATTTT. Protein: CASSWDRSNQPQHF.